This passage covers 24 T cell receptor beta chains from one sample sequenced in a study of T cells in Graves' hyperthyroidism and ophthalmopathy. The CDR3 regions of TCR beta were amplified from RNA transcripts. HTBI primers were used for first-round RT-PCR of the TCR CDR3. TCRdb reanalysed the multiplex PCR reads using MiXCR and keeps one entry per CDR3 protein. The sample has about 130,000 distinct CDR3 sequences; over 20% are singletons. Sequenced material: blood. Every receptor here comes from a woman between 50 and 59 years old with Graves' hyperthyroidism that later progressed to Graves' ophthalmopathy.

In its sample, this clonotype was seen many times. The chain is built from TRBV30 and TRBJ1-5; no definite D call. V lost 0 bases and J 0 bases, leaving 18 bases between the germline ends. Germline V gives CDR1 GTSNPN, CDR2 SVGIG (reference sequence). The CDR3 contains 18 residues. The CDR3 here is CAWSVRVGTTSSNQPQHF. Here the CDR3 DNA reads TGTGCCTGGAGTGTACGGGTAGGAACCACCTCTAGCAATCAGCCCCAGCATTTT.

This clonotype was observed at least ten times. The chain uses TRBV28 and TRBJ2-1, with 7 bases identical to TRBD2. The V segment lost 6 bases and the J segment 2 bases; nucleotides outside the gene matches: 10. The germline V gene encodes CDR1 MDHEN and CDR2 SYDVKM. The CDR3 contains 16 residues. The CDR3 nucleotides are TGTGCCAGCAGCCTCACTAGCGAGATGGCCTACAATGAGCAGTTCTTC. Its translation is CASSLTSEMAYNEQFF.

A few counts support this clonotype. The chain has TRBV4-1 and TRBJ1-5, with D possibly being TRBD1 (5 bases). Deletions cut 1 base from V and 7 bases from J, with 11 bases between. The CDR3 is made up of 14 amino acids. Germline assignment: CDR1 MGHRA and CDR2 YSYEKL. This CDR3 is CASSQGRQRQPQHF. In DNA form, the CDR3 reads TGCGCCAGCAGCCAAGGGCGACAGCGGCAGCCCCAGCATTTT.

Points on this clonotype: This sequence may be a read error, since a much larger clone differs from it by one base. The rearrangement links TRBV11-2 to TRBJ2-1; D uncertain. The DNA matches TRBJ2-7 better at its end, which makes the J call doubtful. The CDR3 extends over 13 amino acids. CDR1 SGHAT and CDR2 FQNNGV come from the germline V gene. The CDR3 sequence: CASSLDMRNEQYF. CDR3 nucleotides: TGTGCCAGCAGCTTAGATATGCGTAATGAGCAGTACTTC.

This clonotype came up many times. This sequence joins TRBV3-1 and TRBJ2-1, with D tentatively TRBD1 or TRBD2 (5 bases each). This CDR3 is built from 15 residues. Germline CDR1 is LGHDT and CDR2 is YNNKEL (reference sequence). V lost 1 base to trimming and J lost 8 bases, with 15 bases between them. In DNA, the CDR3 is TGTGCCAGCAGCCAAGCCGGGACCCCGTTCGATGAGCAGTTCTTC. Translated, it gives CASSQAGTPFDEQFF.

This clonotype was detected ten times or more. J is TRBJ2-3 and V is TRBV6-1; 8 bases are a match to TRBD1. Germline lookup yields CDR1 MNHNS and CDR2 SASEGT. V lost 7 bases and J lost 3; bases outside the gene matches: 12. CDR3 size: 16 residues. CDR3 sequence (DNA): TGTGCCAGCACCCGGGGACAGGCAAGGAGGACAGATACGCAGTATTTT. Encoded protein: CASTRGQARRTDTQYF.

This clonotype occurred many times. This chain uses TRBV2 with TRBJ2-2; D gene uncertain. CDR3 length: 12 amino acids. CDR1 is SNHLY and CDR2 is FYNNEI in the germline V gene. Trimming pared 5 bases from V and 4 bases from J, leaving 5 bases between. The CDR3 region has the DNA TGTGCCAGCAGTATAATCACCGGGGAGCTGTTTTTT. Its translation is CASSIITGELFF.

This clonotype has a count of ten or more. The DNA for the CDR3 is TGCAGTGCTAGAGCCGAGGCCAGGGGGGGGCCACCCCTCCACTTT. As protein: CSARAEARGGPPLHF. The rearrangement joins TRBV20-1 to TRBJ1-6, with TRBD1 identical over 7 bases. This CDR3 spans 15 amino acids. CDR1 DFQATT and CDR2 SNEGSKA come from the germline V gene (reference sequence). Trimming removed 1 base from V and 11 bases from J; junction bases left unmatched: 11.

Many counts were recorded for this clonotype. This chain uses TRBV3-1 with TRBJ1-2; 8 positions match TRBD1. Germline CDR1 reads LGHDT; CDR2 reads YNNKEL (reference sequence). The CDR3 covers 14 residues. Losses at the gene ends were 1 base for V and 7 bases for J; bases not matched to a gene: 5. This CDR3 is CASSQAGGLSGYTF. CDR3 nucleotide sequence: TGTGCCAGCAGCCAAGCAGGGGGCCTGAGTGGCTACACCTTC.

The table lists this clonotype with many counts. J is TRBJ1-1 and V is TRBV14; possible D gene TRBD1, 5 bases. The germline gives CDR1 SGHDN, CDR2 FVKESK. The germline V and J ends were trimmed by 1 base and 4 bases, with 13 bases remaining between them. This CDR3 contains 15 residues. CDR3 in amino acids: CASSQVAGLGTEAFF. The CDR3 bases are TGTGCCAGCAGCCAAGTGGCAGGGCTGGGCACTGAAGCTTTCTTT.

To note about this clonotype: A read error may produce the germline difference seen at one junction end. The chain combines TRBV6-1 with TRBJ2-3; 7 nucleotides match TRBD1. CDR1 is MNHNS, CDR2 SASEGT, per germline. The CDR3 consists of 12 residues. The CDR3 bases are TGTGCCAGCAGTGAAAGGACAGGTACGCAGTATTTT. It translates to CASSERTGTQYF.

The chain has TRBV24-1 and TRBJ2-1; TRBD2 matches at 14 bases. Per the germline V gene, CDR1 is KGHDR and CDR2 is SFDVKD. Germline trimming cut 2 bases from V and 11 bases from J; bases unmatched to any gene: 7. The CDR3 loop spans 16 amino acids. The CDR3 DNA follows: TGTGCCACCAGTGATTCTCGGACTAGCGGGAGGCCCCAGCAGTTCTTC. It specifies CATSDSRTSGRPQQFF.

Notes on this clonotype: This clone may be a read error of a much larger clone one base away. The chain recombines TRBV7-2 with TRBJ2-1, with D possibly TRBD2 on 5 matching bases. CDR1 is SGHTA and CDR2 is FQGNSA in the germline V gene. This CDR3 has 11 residues. CDR3 sequence (DNA): TGTGTCAGCAGCGGAAGCGATGAGCAGTTCTTC. It encodes CVSSGSDEQFF.

Comments on this clonotype: The junction departs from germline at one end; a sequencing error may be responsible. The rearrangement joins TRBV4-2 to TRBJ1-2, with 7 positions matching TRBD1. This CDR3 is 13 amino acids long. Germline values: CDR1 LGHNA, CDR2 YNFKEQ. The CDR3: CTSSQLDREGYTF. The CDR3 DNA reads as TGTACCAGCAGCCAACTTGACAGGGAAGGCTACACCTTC.

This clonotype was seen many times. The chain employs TRBV6-1 and TRBJ1-3, with D unresolved. V was trimmed by 4 bases and J by 0 bases, leaving 7 bases between them. The CDR3 extends over 14 amino acids. Germline CDR1 MNHNS, CDR2 SASEGT. The CDR3 coding sequence is TGTGCCAGCAGTGGGGGAAACTCTGGAAACACCATATATTTT. Amino acid sequence: CASSGGNSGNTIYF.

This clonotype was counted a few times. V and J are TRBV11-3 and TRBJ2-7; either TRBD1 or TRBD2 may supply D (5 bases each). There are 13 residues in the CDR3. Germline CDR1 is SGHNT and CDR2 is YENEEA. The V end was cut by 6 bases, the J end by 5 bases, with 14 bases between. The CDR3 here is CASSLGRAHEQYF. The CDR3 region has the DNA TGTGCCAGCAGTTTGGGACGAGCCCACGAGCAGTACTTC.

This clonotype was observed a few times. The chain has TRBV14 and TRBJ2-1; D is unresolved. From germline, CDR1 is SGHDN and CDR2 FVKESK. V was clipped by 0 bases and J by 1 base, with 7 bases between them. CDR3 length: 15 amino acids. CDR3 DNA sequence: TGTGCCAGCAGCCAAGATCGGCTTTCCTACAATGAGCAGTTCTTC. Translating it yields CASSQDRLSYNEQFF.

Many counts were recorded for this clonotype. The CDR3 protein is CASSATTANYGYTF. CDR3 coding DNA: TGTGCCAGCAGCGCTACAACAGCTAACTATGGCTACACCTTC. V and J are TRBV11-2 and TRBJ1-2; D is unresolved. The CDR3 has 14 amino acids. With 5 bases removed from V and 0 bases from J, the gap between germline ends came to 10 bases. Germline CDR1 SGHAT, CDR2 FQNNGV.

This clonotype was seen more than once but under ten times. The rearrangement uses TRBV24-1 and TRBJ1-5; 11 bases are shared with TRBD1. Germline loops: CDR1 KGHDR, CDR2 SFDVKD. V dropped 5 bases and J dropped 7; count of bases not matched to a gene: 0. The CDR3 has 13 amino acids. DNA of the CDR3: TGTGCCACCAGTGGGACAGGGGGCCAGCCCCAGCATTTT. This encodes CATSGTGGQPQHF.

This clonotype showed up many times. The chain is built from TRBV30 and TRBJ2-3; D possibly corresponds to TRBD1 (6 bases). Germline CDR1 is GTSNPN and CDR2 is SVGIG (reference sequence). The ends were cut back, 4 bases at V and 4 bases at J, with 12 bases in the middle. The length of the CDR3 is 13 residues. The CDR3 loop reads CAWTLGGSDTQYF. In DNA form, the CDR3 reads TGTGCCTGGACCCTTGGGGGCTCAGATACGCAGTATTTT. The entire variable domain, with the rest obtained from reference TRBV30 and TRBJ2-3, is as follows: SQTIHQWPATLVQPVGSPLSLECTVEGTSNPNLYWYRQAAGRGLQLLFYSVGIGQISSEVPQNLSASRPQDRQFILSSKKLLLSDSGFYLCAWTLGGSDTQYFGPGTRLTVL.

This clonotype was counted many times. This chain connects TRBV15 to TRBJ1-2; 7 positions match TRBD1. This CDR3 has 16 amino acids. Germline V gene data show CDR1 as LNHNV and CDR2 as YYDKDF (reference sequence). The ends lost 1 base at V and 5 bases at J; junction bases unmatched: 10. The CDR3 DNA follows: TGTGCCACCAGCAGAGGAGGGACAGCCTTAAATTATGGCTACACCTTC. Its protein is CATSRGGTALNYGYTF. Supplemented by reference TRBV15 and TRBJ1-2, the full variable domain reads DAMVIQNPRYQVTQFGKPVTLSCSQTLNHNVMYWYQQKSSQAPKLLFHYYDKDFNNEADTPDNFQSRRPNTSFCFLDIRSPGLGDTAMYLCATSRGGTALNYGYTFGSGTRLTVV.

Ten or more counts support this clonotype. The V call is TRBV12-3 or TRBV12-4, the J call TRBJ1-3; the D is unclear. V was trimmed by 0 bases and J by 3 bases, leaving 9 bases between them. This CDR3 contains 15 residues. In DNA form, the CDR3 reads TGTGCCAGCAGTTTAGCCCGGGAGTTTGGAAACACCATATATTTT. Translation gives CASSLAREFGNTIYF.

Ten or more counts support this clonotype. The chain links TRBV6-2 or TRBV6-3 to TRBJ1-5, with D perhaps matching TRBD1 (5 bases). Per the germline V gene, CDR1 is MNHEY and CDR2 is SVGEGT. Trimming pared 2 bases from V and 1 base from J, leaving 9 bases between. This CDR3 spans 15 amino acids. CDR3 sequence reads: CASSYPRDSNQPQHF. CDR3 in DNA: TGTGCCAGCAGTTACCCCCGGGACAGCAATCAGCCCCAGCATTTT.

This clonotype appeared once. A much more abundant neighbour one base away suggests this may be a read error. The chain combines TRBV11-2 with TRBJ2-7; 9 nucleotides match TRBD1. The CDR3 is 15 amino acids. CDR1 and CDR2 from the germline V gene are SGHAT and FQNNGV. CDR3 DNA sequence: TGTGTCAGCAGCTCCTATCCCCGGGACAGGGTCGAGCAGTACTTC. Translated, it gives CVSSSYPRDRVEQYF.